Below are 23 T cell receptor beta chains sequenced from a single sample in a study of regulatory T cells in long-lasting Graves disease. The time point is: newly diagnosed GD, antithyroid drugs for less than 3 months. Extracted RNA from PBMCs served as the source of the TCR library. Both iRepertoire HTBI primers and Arm-PCR of CDR3 regions were used to build the TCR beta libraries. TCRdb passed the multiplex PCR reads through MiXCR, listing each CDR3 protein once. The table includes over 450,000 distinct CDR3 sequences, about 11% detected once. The same data also contributed to another study, on T cells in Graves' hyperthyroidism and ophthalmopathy.

Sequenced material: peripheral blood mononuclear cells (PBMCs), taken at new diagnosis, from a patient treated with antithyroid drugs. The receptor source for this set is a woman younger than 45 with Graves disease.

This clonotype was detected many times. The V call is TRBV2, the J call TRBJ2-7, with D maybe TRBD2 (6 bases). V lost 6 bases and J lost 0, with 15 bases in between. The CDR3 length is 15 residues. Germline CDR1 reads SNHLY; CDR2 reads FYNNEI. CDR3 nucleotide sequence: TGTGCCAGCAGCGAGGGGACTTACTCCTCCTACGAGCAGTACTTC. This encodes CASSEGTYSSYEQYF.

The chain couples TRBV5-1 to TRBJ2-7, with D perhaps assigned TRBD1 or TRBD2 (5 bases each). Germline V gene data show CDR1 as SGHRS and CDR2 as YFSETQ. The length of the CDR3 is 15 residues. Trimming took 2 bases from V and 2 from J, leaving 14 bases between them. The CDR3 loop is CASSLTGTETYEQYF. CDR3 nucleotide sequence: TGCGCCAGCAGCTTAACCGGGACCGAGACCTACGAGCAGTACTTC.

This chain links TRBV20-1 with TRBJ2-2, with D unresolved. Germline CDR1 is DFQATT and CDR2 is SNEGSKA (reference sequence). The CDR3 contains 13 residues. Trimming pared 6 bases from V and 4 bases from J, leaving 12 bases between. The DNA of the CDR3 is TGCAGTGCCCCCGGACGGGCCACCGGGGAGCTGTTTTTT. Protein sequence: CSAPGRATGELFF.

This clonotype turned up a few times. The chain links TRBV5-1 to TRBJ2-7, with 8 bases that match TRBD2. This CDR3 is 13 amino acids long. V trimming: 2 bases; J trimming: 7 bases; junction bases outside the gene matches: 5. Germline-derived CDR1 and CDR2 are SGHRS and YFSETQ. The CDR3 sequence is CASSFGLAGEQYF. Written as DNA, the CDR3 is TGCGCCAGCAGCTTCGGGCTAGCGGGTGAGCAGTACTTC. The whole variable domain, filled in from reference TRBV5-1 and TRBJ2-7, reads KAGVTQTPRYLIKTRGQQVTLSCSPISGHRSVSWYQQTPGQGLQFLFEYFSETQRNKGNFPGRFSGRQFSNSRSEMNVSTLELGDSALYLCASSFGLAGEQYFGPGTRLTVT.

This chain uses TRBV20-1 with TRBJ2-4; the match to TRBD2 covers 9 bases. Germline CDR1 and CDR2: DFQATT and SNEGSKA (reference sequence). With V trimmed by 5 bases and J by 7 bases, 9 bases remained unmatched. This CDR3 comprises 14 residues. CDR3: CSAAIAGVPNIQYF. The CDR3 region has the DNA TGCAGTGCTGCCATAGCGGGAGTGCCGAACATTCAGTACTTC.

In its sample, this clonotype was seen a few times. The chain is built from TRBV6-1 and TRBJ2-5, with 7 nucleotides matching TRBD1. V was pared by 4 bases and J by 3 bases, with 5 bases of the junction left unmatched. CDR1 MNHNS and CDR2 SASEGT come from the germline V gene. CDR3 length equals 14 residues. The CDR3 DNA follows: TGTGCCAGCAGTGTAGGGACAGCCAAAGAGACCCAGTACTTC. Its translation: CASSVGTAKETQYF.

This clonotype has at least ten counts. The chain employs TRBV20-1 and TRBJ1-1; D gene ambiguous. With 7 bases removed from V and 0 bases from J, the gap between germline ends came to 12 bases. Per the germline V gene, CDR1 is DFQATT and CDR2 is SNEGSKA (reference sequence). The CDR3 covers 13 residues. The CDR3 loop reads CSGVRIMNTEAFF. CDR3 DNA sequence: TGCAGTGGCGTACGGATTATGAACACTGAAGCTTTCTTT.

The table lists this clonotype with many counts. The rearrangement joins TRBV5-1 to TRBJ1-3, with D uncertain. The CDR3 extends over 13 amino acids. Germline V lookup: CDR1 SGHRS, CDR2 YFSETQ. Trimming removed 6 bases from V and 4 bases from J, with 11 bases in between. In DNA, the CDR3 is TGCGCCAGCAAATCGGAAGGCGGAAACACCATATATTTT. Its translation is CASKSEGGNTIYF. The variable domain in full, completed from reference TRBV5-1 and TRBJ1-3, reads KAGVTQTPRYLIKTRGQQVTLSCSPISGHRSVSWYQQTPGQGLQFLFEYFSETQRNKGNFPGRFSGRQFSNSRSEMNVSTLELGDSALYLCASKSEGGNTIYFGEGSWLTVV.

In regard to this clonotype: A clone one base away is much larger, so this may be a read error. A read error is likely, as this CDR3 ends without the conserved phenylalanine or tryptophan. The chain carries TRBV10-3 and TRBJ1-1; 8 positions match TRBD1. Germline CDR1 and CDR2: ENHRY and SYGVKD. The ends lost 10 bases at V and 4 bases at J; junction bases unmatched: 11. The CDR3 totals 14 residues. The CDR3 region is CATRQRTGTTEAFS. As DNA, the CDR3 is TGTGCCACAAGACAACGGACAGGGACCACTGAAGCTTTCTCT.

V gene TRBV5-8 combines with J gene TRBJ1-6, with D hard to call. The CDR3 contains 16 residues. The germline V and J ends were trimmed by 4 bases and 7 bases, with 18 bases remaining between them. Looked up from germline, CDR1 is SGHTS and CDR2 is YDEGEE. The CDR3 DNA reads as TGTGCCAGCAGCCAGTCAGGCTTCGAGATGAATTCACCCCTCCACTTT. Encoded protein: CASSQSGFEMNSPLHF.

The chain employs TRBV7-2 and TRBJ2-1; D is uncertain. V was pared by 1 base and J by 2 bases, with 12 bases between. The CDR3 spans 16 residues. Germline V gene data show CDR1 as SGHTA and CDR2 as FQGNSA. Written as DNA, the CDR3 is TGTGCCAGCAGCTTAGGAGGTATAGGGACCTACAATGAGCAGTTCTTC. It yields the protein CASSLGGIGTYNEQFF.

This clonotype was seen ten or more times. This chain links TRBV18 with TRBJ1-6; D call uncertain. Germline CDR1 is KGHSH and CDR2 is LQKENI. V was shortened by 0 bases and J by 6 bases, with 6 bases between the two germline ends. This CDR3 is 14 amino acids long. The CDR3 spells CASSPPLLNSPLHF. The CDR3 DNA reads TGTGCCAGCTCACCACCGCTTCTTAATTCACCCCTCCACTTT.

Many counts were recorded for this clonotype. V is TRBV7-9 and J is TRBJ2-1, with 7 bases lining up with TRBD2. CDR3 length: 14 amino acids. Trimming took 5 bases from V and 7 from J; bases not matched to a gene: 8. Germline values: CDR1 SEHNR, CDR2 FQNEAQ (reference sequence). CDR3 in DNA: TGTGCCAGCAGCCAAGTTAGCGGGCGTAATGAGCAGTTCTTC. Amino acids: CASSQVSGRNEQFF. Full variable domain (remainder filled in from reference TRBV7-9 and TRBJ2-1): DTGVSQNPRHKITKRGQNVTFRCDPISEHNRLYWYRQTLGQGPEFLTYFQNEAQLEKSRLLSDRFSAERPKGSFSTLEIQRTEQGDSAMYLCASSQVSGRNEQFFGPGTRLTVL.

This clonotype was detected a few times. The rearrangement joins TRBV18 to TRBJ1-2; D uncertain. With 2 bases removed from V and 6 bases from J, the gap between germline ends came to 10 bases. Germline V lookup: CDR1 KGHSH, CDR2 LQKENI. This CDR3 is 13 amino acids long. CDR3 sequence (DNA): TGTGCCAGCTCACCAAACAGTTTCGATGGCTACACCTTC. Translated, it gives CASSPNSFDGYTF.

The gene calls are TRBV6-9 and TRBJ2-7, with 9 bases identical to TRBD1. This CDR3 region has 16 residues. V lost 3 bases and J lost 3; bases outside the gene matches: 9. Germline V gene lookup returns CDR1 MNHGY and CDR2 SVAAGI. The CDR3 loop is CASSYGGTGRNYEQYF. The CDR3 nucleotides are TGTGCCAGCAGTTACGGAGGGACAGGGAGAAACTACGAGCAGTACTTC.

This clonotype was detected many times. V gene TRBV5-1 combines with J gene TRBJ2-2; 7 bases match TRBD2. V lost 4 bases to trimming and J lost 2 bases; unmatched junction nucleotides: 8. This CDR3 region has 16 residues. The germline V gene encodes CDR1 SGHRS and CDR2 YFSETQ. The CDR3 DNA sequence: TGCGCCAGCAGCGCCCTCCTAGCGGATAACACCGGGGAGCTGTTTTTT. Translated: CASSALLADNTGELFF.

At least ten counts were recorded for this clonotype. The chain links TRBV19 to TRBJ1-4, with D tentatively TRBD1 (5 bases). Germline values: CDR1 LNHDA, CDR2 SQIVND (reference sequence). The CDR3 has 16 residues. Trimming shortened V by 3 bases and J by 0 bases, and 11 bases separated the two germline ends. The CDR3 nucleotides are TGTGCCAGTAGTATGGCCGGGACGGCAACTAATGAAAAACTGTTTTTT. Protein sequence: CASSMAGTATNEKLFF.

Concerning this clonotype itself: A much larger clone is a single base away; this may be a read error. The conserved phenylalanine or tryptophan normally closing the CDR3 is absent here, so this likely arose from a read error. J is TRBJ1-1 and V is TRBV11-2, with 9 positions matching TRBD1. The CDR3 is made up of 14 amino acids. Germline V gives CDR1 SGHAT, CDR2 FQNNGV. J was trimmed by 4 bases and V by 7 bases; bases with no gene match: 7. The CDR3, as DNA: TGTGCCAGCACCACAGGGGGCGGAGGCACTGAAGCTTTCGTT. Residues: CASTTGGGGTEAFV.

This chain links TRBV4-2 with TRBJ2-5, with D possibly being TRBD1 or TRBD2 (5 bases each). The CDR3 extends over 17 amino acids. The ends were cut back, 1 base at V and 1 base at J, with 16 bases in the middle. Germline V gene lookup returns CDR1 LGHNA and CDR2 YNFKEQ. CDR3 loop: CASSQGLLGVRQETQYF. DNA for the CDR3: TGTGCCAGCAGCCAAGGGTTACTGGGGGTTCGCCAAGAGACCCAGTACTTC.

This clonotype was observed at least ten times. V is TRBV30 and J is TRBJ1-2, with D hard to call. V was pared by 0 bases and J by 8 bases, with 13 bases between. The CDR3 has 13 amino acids. Germline V gene sequence: CDR1 GTSNPN, CDR2 SVGIG (reference sequence). The CDR3 loop is CAWSVGWGFGYTF. The CDR3, as DNA: TGTGCCTGGAGTGTCGGGTGGGGATTCGGCTACACCTTC.

This clonotype was seen repeatedly, ten times or more. The V gene is TRBV10-3, the J gene TRBJ1-5; no firm D call. The CDR3 covers 15 residues. Germline V gene data show CDR1 as ENHRY and CDR2 as SYGVKD. V lost 4 bases to trimming and J lost 2 bases, with 12 bases between them. The CDR3: CAISVEGIGNQPQHF. The CDR3 DNA reads TGTGCCATCAGTGTTGAAGGGATTGGCAATCAGCCCCAGCATTTT.

This clonotype was seen many times. This chain joins TRBV5-1 and TRBJ1-1; no clear D gene. Deletions cut 2 bases from V and 8 bases from J, with 13 bases between. The CDR3 totals 13 residues. Germline V lookup: CDR1 SGHRS, CDR2 YFSETQ. CDR3 nucleotides: TGCGCCAGCAGCTTACTCAATCGACCAGAAGCTTTCTTT. Its translation: CASSLLNRPEAFF. Variable domain in full (rest from reference TRBV5-1 and TRBJ1-1): KAGVTQTPRYLIKTRGQQVTLSCSPISGHRSVSWYQQTPGQGLQFLFEYFSETQRNKGNFPGRFSGRQFSNSRSEMNVSTLELGDSALYLCASSLLNRPEAFFGQGTRLTVV.

In its sample, this clonotype was seen many times. The CDR3: CASSPGQTFNEKLFF. The CDR3, as DNA: TGTGCCAGCAGCCCGGGACAGACTTTTAATGAAAAACTGTTTTTT. The genes are TRBV5-6 and TRBJ1-4; 7 bases map to TRBD1. The ends lost 4 bases at V and 4 bases at J; junction bases unmatched: 7. The CDR3 extends over 15 amino acids. Germline V gives CDR1 SGHDT, CDR2 YYEEEE. The whole variable domain, remainder taken from reference TRBV5-6 and TRBJ1-4, is DAGVTQSPTHLIKTRGQQVTLRCSPKSGHDTVSWYQQALGQGPQFIFQYYEEEERQRGNFPDRFSGHQFPNYSSELNVNALLLGDSALYLCASSPGQTFNEKLFFGSGTQLSVL.